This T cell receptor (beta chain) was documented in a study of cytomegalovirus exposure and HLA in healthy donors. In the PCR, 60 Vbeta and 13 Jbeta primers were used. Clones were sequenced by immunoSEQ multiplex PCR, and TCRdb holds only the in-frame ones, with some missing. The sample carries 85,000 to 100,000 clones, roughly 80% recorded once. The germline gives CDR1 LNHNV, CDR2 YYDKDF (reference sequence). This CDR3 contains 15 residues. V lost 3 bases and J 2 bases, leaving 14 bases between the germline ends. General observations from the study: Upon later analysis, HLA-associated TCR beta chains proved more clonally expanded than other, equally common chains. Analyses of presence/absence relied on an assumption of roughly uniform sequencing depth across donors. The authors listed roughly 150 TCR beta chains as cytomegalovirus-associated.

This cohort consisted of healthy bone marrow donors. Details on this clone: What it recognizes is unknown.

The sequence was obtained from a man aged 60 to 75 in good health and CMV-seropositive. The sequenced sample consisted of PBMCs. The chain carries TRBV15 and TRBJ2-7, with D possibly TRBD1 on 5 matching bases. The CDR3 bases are TGTGCCACCAGCAGCCCGGCAGGGCGAACCTACGAGCAGTACTTC. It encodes CATSSPAGRTYEQYF.